These 7 T cell receptor beta chains were sequenced from one sample in a study of CD8+ T cells in alopecia areata. After isolation, RNA underwent reverse transcription to generate cDNA as the sequencing template. TCRdb keeps only in-frame clones here, not all; method: immunoSEQ multiplex PCR. The table lists 140,000 to 150,000 clones, 62% of them singletons. Sequencing was carried out using CD8+ T cells sorted from blood. The receptors shown here come from a human donor in good health.

The chain recombines TRBV19 with TRBJ1-2, with 9 nucleotides matching TRBD1. The CDR3 contains 13 residues. CDR1 is LNHDA and CDR2 is SQIVND in the germline V gene (reference sequence). Germline trimming cut 7 bases from V and 7 bases from J; bases unmatched to any gene: 7. The CDR3 region has the DNA TGTGCCAGTACCCTCGGGACAGGGATTGGCTACACCTTC. Its translation: CASTLGTGIGYTF.

The CDR3, as DNA: TGTGCCAGCAGTAAAGGACAGGGGGCCAATGAGCAGTTCTTC. Translation: CASSKGQGANEQFF. This chain uses TRBV28 with TRBJ2-1; 11 nucleotides line up with TRBD1. The CDR3 has 14 amino acids. V trimming: 5 bases; J trimming: 6 bases; junction bases outside the gene matches: 3. Germline CDR1 and CDR2: MDHEN and SYDVKM.

This rearrangement joins TRBV28 to TRBJ2-1; D call uncertain. Germline-derived CDR1 and CDR2 are MDHEN and SYDVKM. V shed 3 bases and J shed 7 bases, with 7 bases lying between them. The CDR3 extends over 12 amino acids. CDR3 bases: TGTGCCAGCAGTTTGACCCGGAATGAGCAGTTCTTC. Translation: CASSLTRNEQFF.

This clone was picked up a small number of times. The rearrangement uses TRBV29-1 and TRBJ2-6; D not resolved. The CDR3 consists of 14 residues. Germline CDR1 reads SQVTM; CDR2 reads ANQGSEA. Trimming shortened V by 4 bases and J by 1 base, and 8 bases separated the two germline ends. In DNA, the CDR3 is TGCAGCGTTGCCGCAGAATCTGGGGCCAACGTCCTGACTTTC. Translating it yields CSVAAESGANVLTF.

This sequence joins TRBV5-1 and TRBJ2-7; D unresolved. Trimming cost V 1 base and J 3 bases, with 11 bases left between them. The CDR3 is 14 amino acids. Germline V gene sequence: CDR1 SGHRS, CDR2 YFSETQ. The CDR3 here is CASSLLGRNYEQYF. The CDR3 region has the DNA TGCGCCAGCAGCTTGTTAGGACGAAACTACGAGCAGTACTTC.

V usage is TRBV29-1 and J usage is TRBJ1-2, with a possible D match to TRBD1 (6 bases). V dropped 6 bases and J dropped 0 bases, with 17 bases sitting between them. The CDR3 sequence is 15 residues long. Germline CDR1 and CDR2: SQVTM and ANQGSEA. CDR3 in DNA: TGCAGCGTCGTCGATCGGGACACCCCTAACTATGGCTACACCTTC. Protein sequence: CSVVDRDTPNYGYTF.

The rearrangement uses TRBV5-6 and TRBJ2-5, with a possible D match to TRBD1 (5 bases). The CDR3 has 14 residues. V lost 0 bases and J lost 2, with 8 bases in between. The germline gives CDR1 SGHDT, CDR2 YYEEEE. Here the CDR3 reads CASSLEGVQETQYF. In DNA, the CDR3 is TGTGCCAGCAGCTTGGAAGGGGTTCAAGAGACCCAGTACTTC.